This is a list of T cell receptor beta chains from one sample in a study of blood T cell repertoires in COVID-19. Profiled with immunoSEQ multiplex PCR; TCRdb holds only in-frame clones, not every one. The data show about 180,000 clones, roughly 88% seen once. The sample consisted of PBMCs or T cells enriched from blood (not recorded which). The source is a young woman who had recovered from COVID-19. The CDR3 runs from the conserved cysteine through the conserved F or W. A D gene is named only where the DNA matches it firmly. Size tells how often a clone was seen (once, few, many) or the class of an expanded clone, and some rows leave it out.

abundance,d_gene,v_gene,j_gene,CDR3aa,CDR3nt
.,TRBD2,TRBV24-1,TRBJ2-6,CATSDPTSGTSGANVLTF,TGTGCCACCAGTGATCCTACTAGCGGGACCTCTGGGGCCAACGTCCTGACTTTC
.,TRBD1,TRBV3-1/TRBV3-2,TRBJ2-5,CASSHRQGGETQYF,TGTGCCAGCAGCCACCGACAGGGCGGAGAGACCCAGTACTTC
.,.,TRBV27,TRBJ1-1,CASKTPGGEAFF,TGTGCCAGCAAAACCCCGGGGGGTGAAGCTTTCTTT
.,.,TRBV5-1,TRBJ1-2,CASSNEVQYGYTF,TGCGCCAGCAGCAATGAGGTCCAGTACGGCTACACCTTC
once,TRBD2,TRBV5-4,TRBJ2-5,CASSWGGLAGEGQGTQYF,TGTGCCAGCAGCTGGGGGGGACTAGCGGGAGAGGGGCAAGGGACCCAGTACTTC
.,TRBD2,TRBV19,TRBJ2-1,CATRPSGSTVNEQFF,TGTGCCACCCGCCCTAGCGGGAGTACAGTCAATGAGCAGTTCTTC
.,TRBD2,TRBV7-9,TRBJ2-5,CASSFSGSGRETQYF,TGTGCCAGCAGCTTTAGCGGGAGCGGTAGGGAGACCCAGTACTTC
few,.,TRBV7-8,TRBJ1-1,CASSLATAGRVSTEAFF,TGTGCCAGCAGCTTAGCGACGGCCGGTCGGGTAAGCACTGAAGCTTTCTTT
.,TRBD1,TRBV6-4,TRBJ1-4,CASSTTLLRDRGKKLFF,TGTGCCAGCAGTACGACATTACTCCGGGACAGGGGTAAAAAACTGTTTTTT
.,TRBD2,TRBV4-2,TRBJ2-1,CASSQDPAGDRWGPYNEQFF,TGTGCCAGCAGCCAAGACCCCGCGGGAGATCGATGGGGACCCTACAATGAGCAGTTCTTC
once,TRBD2,TRBV5-5,TRBJ2-3,CASSPGLAGTLRTDTQYF,TGTGCCAGCAGCCCAGGACTAGCGGGAACGCTCCGCACAGATACGCAGTATTTT
.,TRBD1,TRBV5-6,TRBJ2-7,CASSLYPRTGGWYEQYF,TGTGCCAGCAGCCTATACCCTCGGACAGGGGGCTGGTACGAGCAGTACTTC
.,.,TRBV15,TRBJ2-7,CATSSYFGGREQYF,TGTGCCACCAGCAGTTACTTTGGCGGCCGCGAGCAGTACTTC
.,.,TRBV19,TRBJ1-2,CASSMSPGDSHNYGYTF,TGTGCCAGTAGTATGTCTCCCGGAGACAGCCATAACTATGGCTACACCTTC
few,TRBD1,TRBV15,TRBJ1-1,CATSRIRAKLPGQSRTEAFF,TGTGCCACCAGCAGAATCCGGGCGAAATTGCCGGGACAGAGCCGCACTGAAGCTTTCTTT
.,.,TRBV19,TRBJ1-1,CASSMLENTEAFF,TGTGCCAGTAGTATGTTAGAAAACACTGAAGCTTTCTTT
.,.,TRBV29-1,TRBJ1-5,CSVKQGGGNQPQHF,TGCAGCGTAAAACAGGGCGGCGGCAATCAGCCCCAGCATTTT
.,.,TRBV19,TRBJ1-1,CASSMMGRTDTEAFF,TGTGCCAGTAGTATGATGGGCCGTACGGACACTGAAGCTTTCTTT
.,.,TRBV6-1,TRBJ2-7,CASSEQRDYEQYF,TGTGCCAGCAGTGAACAGCGTGACTACGAGCAGTACTTC
.,.,TRBV5-5,TRBJ1-5,CASSLEWGENQPQHF,TGTGCCAGCAGCTTGGAATGGGGGGAGAATCAGCCCCAGCATTTT
.,.,TRBV7-9,TRBJ2-3,CASSITGVWGDTQYF,TGTGCCAGCAGCATCACGGGAGTTTGGGGAGATACGCAGTATTTT
.,TRBD1,TRBV27,TRBJ2-2,CASSRDRVLSGELFF,TGTGCCAGCAGCAGAGACAGGGTTCTTTCCGGGGAGCTGTTTTTT
.,.,TRBV5-1,TRBJ1-1,CASSTGTANTEAFF,TGCGCCAGCAGCACAGGAACGGCGAACACTGAAGCTTTCTTT
.,.,TRBV5-1,TRBJ1-3,CASSLNAGAPSGNTIYF,TGCGCCAGCAGCTTGAACGCAGGGGCCCCCTCTGGAAACACCATATATTTT
.,TRBD1,TRBV28,TRBJ1-2,CASKDRGGYTF,TGTGCCAGCAAAGACAGGGGCGGCTACACCTTC
.,TRBD2,TRBV9,TRBJ2-1,CASSVIAGTYNEQFF,TGTGCCAGCAGCGTGATAGCGGGAACCTACAATGAGCAGTTCTTC
.,TRBD2,TRBV2,TRBJ2-1,CASSEPGRAGEQFF,TGTGCCAGCAGTGAACCCGGGAGGGCCGGCGAGCAGTTCTTC
.,.,TRBV12-3/TRBV12-4,TRBJ2-7,CASSFSQLYEQYF,TGTGCCAGCAGTTTCTCACAGCTCTACGAGCAGTACTTC
.,TRBD2,TRBV9,TRBJ2-1,CASSVEGRLAGGSEQFF,TGTGCCAGCAGCGTAGAGGGCAGACTAGCGGGAGGAAGTGAGCAGTTCTTC
.,.,TRBV7-2,TRBJ1-5,CASSLDRDNQPQHF,TGTGCCAGCAGCTTAGACAGAGATAATCAGCCCCAGCATTTT
.,TRBD2,TRBV24-1,TRBJ2-1,CATSDIPGLAHTCSYNEQFF,TGTGCCACCAGTGATATACCGGGACTAGCGCATACCTGCTCCTACAATGAGCAGTTCTTC
.,.,TRBV28,TRBJ2-7,CASSNPRRSYEQYF,TGTGCCAGCAGTAATCCTCGGCGGTCCTACGAGCAGTACTTC
.,TRBD1,TRBV7-9,TRBJ1-2,CASSPTGDDGPYGYTF,TGTGCCAGCAGCCCGACAGGGGACGATGGCCCTTATGGCTACACCTTC
.,.,TRBV7-9,TRBJ1-1,CASSSSRDMNTEAFF,TGTGCCAGCAGCTCGAGCAGGGACATGAACACTGAAGCTTTCTTT
.,TRBD1,TRBV11-2,TRBJ1-1,CASSMNRGGDTEAFF,TGTGCCAGCAGCATGAACAGGGGAGGCGACACTGAAGCTTTCTTT
.,.,TRBV19,TRBJ1-1,CASSIVSYRPNTEAFF,TGTGCCAGTAGTATAGTCTCGTACAGACCGAACACTGAAGCTTTCTTT
.,.,TRBV24-1,TRBJ1-2,CATARSSDYGYTF,TGTGCCACGGCCCGGAGTAGCGATTATGGCTACACCTTC
.,TRBD1,TRBV5-1,TRBJ1-2,CASSLDRGGGYTF,TGCGCCAGCAGCCTGGACAGGGGCGGCGGCTACACCTTC
.,.,TRBV4-1,TRBJ1-4,CASSQVLLNEKLFF,TGCGCCAGCAGCCAAGTCCTTTTAAATGAAAAACTGTTTTTT
few,TRBD2,TRBV6-6,TRBJ2-6,CASSPLAGGAGANVLTF,TGTGCCAGCAGTCCACTAGCGGGAGGAGCTGGGGCCAACGTCCTGACTTTC
.,TRBD1,TRBV5-1,TRBJ2-2,CASSWAGQGATGELFF,TGCGCCAGCAGCTGGGCGGGACAGGGGGCCACCGGGGAGCTGTTTTTT
.,TRBD1,TRBV5-1,TRBJ2-6,CASSLQGAPGANVLTF,TGCGCCAGCAGCTTACAGGGGGCGCCTGGGGCCAACGTCCTGACTTTC
.,TRBD2,TRBV9,TRBJ2-1,CASSDTSSGRAFGEQFF,TGTGCCAGCAGCGACACTAGTAGCGGGAGGGCCTTTGGTGAGCAGTTCTTC
.,TRBD1,TRBV5-1,TRBJ1-1,CASSLSTGGLNTEAFF,TGCGCCAGCAGCTTGTCGACAGGGGGATTGAACACTGAAGCTTTCTTT
.,.,TRBV5-8,TRBJ2-7,CASSLDRSSYEQYF,TGTGCCAGCAGCTTGGACAGAAGCTCCTACGAGCAGTACTTC
.,.,TRBV5-5,TRBJ1-2,CASSPRRIQDYGYTF,TGTGCCAGCAGCCCGCGGCGGATCCAAGACTATGGCTACACCTTC
.,.,TRBV6-5,TRBJ2-1,CATGGSYNEQFF,TGTGCCACCGGGGGCTCCTACAATGAGCAGTTCTTC
.,.,TRBV5-6,TRBJ1-2,CASSLGQVYGYTF,TGTGCCAGCAGCTTGGGCCAGGTCTATGGCTACACCTTC
.,TRBD2,TRBV7-9,TRBJ2-7,CASSHRLGTSSNEQYF,TGTGCCAGCAGCCATCGCCTCGGGACTAGCTCCAACGAGCAGTACTTC
.,.,TRBV20-1,TRBJ2-7,CSASSRRSSYEQYF,TGCAGTGCTAGTTCTCGCAGGTCCTCCTACGAGCAGTACTTC
.,.,TRBV5-1,TRBJ1-1,CASESGRAGDTEAFF,TGCGCCAGCGAATCGGGCAGGGCGGGGGACACTGAAGCTTTCTTT
.,TRBD2,TRBV9,TRBJ2-7,CASSVDPSGVYEQYF,TGTGCCAGCAGCGTAGATCCTAGCGGGGTCTACGAGCAGTACTTC
.,TRBD1,TRBV29-1,TRBJ2-6,CSVMTGDSGANVLTF,TGCAGCGTTATGACAGGGGACTCTGGGGCCAACGTCCTGACTTTC